What follows are 10 T cell receptor beta chains derived from one specimen sequenced in a study of blood T cell repertoires in COVID-19. The method was immunoSEQ multiplex PCR; TCRdb's version includes in-frame clones alone and lacks a portion of them. The top ten clones hold around 19% of a sample with more than 95,000 clones, around 80% of them seen once. Sequencing was done on a sample of peripheral blood. These TCRs come from a man of 80 years or more with acute or convalescent COVID-19.

This clone was observed a handful of times. The rearrangement joins TRBV7-9 to TRBJ1-5; the match to TRBD1 covers 12 bases. The germline gives CDR1 SEHNR, CDR2 FQNEAQ (reference sequence). J lost 0 bases, V lost 7 bases, and 16 bases had no gene match. This CDR3 region has 20 residues. This chain's CDR3 is CASTFTPGTGGPYSNQPQHF. The CDR3 coding sequence is TGTGCCAGCACCTTTACCCCCGGGACAGGGGGCCCTTATAGCAATCAGCCCCAGCATTTT.

The chain combines TRBV20-1 with TRBJ2-5; a possible D gene is TRBD2 (5 bases). V was pared by 3 bases and J by 5 bases, with 13 bases between. The CDR3 sequence is 13 residues long. The germline V gene has CDR1 DFQATT and CDR2 SNEGSKA (reference sequence). The chain's CDR3 is CSASSLEFETQYF. In DNA form, the CDR3 reads TGCAGTGCTAGTTCACTAGAATTCGAGACCCAGTACTTC.

The chain combines TRBV7-2 with TRBJ1-2, with a weak D call TRBD1 (5 bases). From germline, CDR1 is SGHTA and CDR2 FQGNSA. The CDR3 spans 13 residues. V gave up 4 bases and J gave up 4 bases, with 10 bases separating them. CDR3 DNA sequence: TGTGCCAGCAGCTCCCCAGGGTTCTATGGCTACACCTTC. This translates into CASSSPGFYGYTF.

The rearrangement links TRBV6-6 to TRBJ2-3; TRBD1 agrees at 8 bases. CDR1 MNHNY and CDR2 SVGAGI come from the germline V gene (reference sequence). This CDR3 region has 16 residues. V lost 7 bases to trimming and J lost 2 bases; unmatched junction nucleotides: 11. CDR3 bases: TGTGCCAGCAACTTAGGACAGGGAAGAGACACAGATACGCAGTATTTT. Amino acids: CASNLGQGRDTDTQYF.

The chain carries TRBV10-2 and TRBJ2-7; 8 bases map to TRBD1. The V segment lost 6 bases and the J segment 3 bases; nucleotides outside the gene matches: 4. CDR1 is WSHSY, CDR2 SAAADI, per germline. The CDR3 covers 13 residues. CDR3 protein: CASSSDRDYEQYF. In DNA, the CDR3 is TGCGCCAGCAGCTCGGACAGGGACTACGAGCAGTACTTC.

The chain has TRBV28 and TRBJ1-2; no definite D call. This CDR3 has 15 amino acids. Germline loops: CDR1 MDHEN, CDR2 SYDVKM. The V and J ends lost 1 base and 1 base respectively, with 10 bases between them. CDR3 sequence: CASSLSPSVNYGYTF. CDR3 DNA sequence: TGTGCCAGCAGTTTATCCCCCTCGGTTAACTATGGCTACACCTTC.

The chain has TRBV28 and TRBJ1-1; tentative D call: TRBD1 (6 bases). The CDR3 length is 14 residues. V shed 2 bases and J shed 4 bases, with 11 bases lying between them. Germline V gene sequence: CDR1 MDHEN, CDR2 SYDVKM. CDR3 in DNA: TGTGCCAGCAGTTTAGATGACAGGAGCACTGAAGCTTTCTTT. Amino acid sequence: CASSLDDRSTEAFF.

The chain combines TRBV5-1 with TRBJ1-4; a weak D match, TRBD1 (6 bases). V was trimmed by 1 base and J by 6 bases, leaving 10 bases between them. This CDR3 has 14 residues. Germline CDR1 reads SGHRS; CDR2 reads YFSETQ. The CDR3 is CASSLRGLDEKLFF. The DNA for the CDR3 is TGCGCCAGCAGCTTGAGGGGGTTGGATGAAAAACTGTTTTTT.

This chain links TRBV11-2 with TRBJ2-5; 8 bases match TRBD1. Trimming removed 1 base from V and 2 bases from J; junction bases left unmatched: 3. Germline V gives CDR1 SGHAT, CDR2 FQNNGV. CDR3 length equals 15 residues. The CDR3 is CASSLGTGLQETQYF. CDR3 DNA: TGTGCCAGCAGCTTAGGGACAGGGCTGCAAGAGACCCAGTACTTC.

For the CDR3, the DNA is TGCGCCAGCAGCCTCGGGGGGGCGGGAGGACAAGATACGCAGTATTTT. Its translation: CASSLGGAGGQDTQYF. The chain couples TRBV5-1 to TRBJ2-3; 8 bases match TRBD2. The J segment lost 5 bases and the V segment lost 4 bases, leaving 12 bases of the junction unmatched. The CDR3 length is 16 residues. Germline CDR1 reads SGHRS; CDR2 reads YFSETQ.